The 18 T cell receptor beta chains in this list originate from one sample, sequenced in a study of blood T cell repertoires in COVID-19. Clones were read by immunoSEQ multiplex PCR, and TCRdb kept only the in-frame ones, dropping some. The table has around 240,000 clones, over 75% seen once. Material: PBMCs or T cells enriched from blood (not recorded which). These receptors all stem from a woman in her fifties or sixties who had recovered from COVID-19.

This clone was recorded a few times. The chain combines TRBV6-4 with TRBJ1-1; tentatively, D is TRBD1 (5 bases). V was trimmed by 2 bases and J by 11 bases, leaving 9 bases between them. Germline CDR1 and CDR2: MRHNA and SNTAGT. The CDR3 consists of 11 residues. This CDR3 is CASSDGHRAFF. The CDR3 nucleotides read TGTGCCAGCAGTGACGGGCACAGGGCTTTCTTT.

CDR3 region: CASSFDRGSEQYF. CDR3 nucleotide sequence: TGTGCCAGCAGCTTCGACAGGGGAAGCGAGCAGTACTTC. The V and J genes are TRBV5-4 and TRBJ2-7, with TRBD1 matching over 8 bases. This CDR3 has 13 residues. Germline V gene lookup returns CDR1 SGHNT and CDR2 YYREEE (reference sequence). Unmatched junction bases numbered 4, after V lost 2 bases and J lost 6 bases.

The rearrangement joins TRBV7-9 to TRBJ2-3; 11 bases agree with TRBD2. V lost 5 bases and J lost 4; bases outside the gene matches: 8. The germline V gene encodes CDR1 SEHNR and CDR2 FQNEAQ (reference sequence). The CDR3 has 16 amino acids. DNA for the CDR3: TGTGCCAGCAGCCCACTAGCGGGAGAGGGCCCAGATACGCAGTATTTT. Amino acid sequence: CASSPLAGEGPDTQYF.

V is TRBV24-1 and J is TRBJ1-2; D possibly corresponds to TRBD1 (5 bases). Between the trimmed V and J ends, which lost 4 bases and 6 bases, there was a span of 11 bases. The CDR3 has 13 amino acids. CDR1 is KGHDR and CDR2 is SFDVKD in the germline V gene. The CDR3 coding sequence is TGTGCCACCAGTGACCCTTCGGGGGATGGCTACACCTTC. Translated: CATSDPSGDGYTF.

As DNA, the CDR3 is TGTGCCAGCAGCTTAGAGGTGGGGCACGACGAGCAGTACTTC. Encoded protein: CASSLEVGHDEQYF. This chain joins TRBV7-9 and TRBJ2-7; possibly TRBD1 for D (5 bases). Germline CDR1 is SEHNR and CDR2 is FQNEAQ (reference sequence). The CDR3 has 14 amino acids. V lost 1 base and J 5 bases, leaving 12 bases between the germline ends.

V and J are TRBV19 and TRBJ2-3, with D perhaps TRBD2 (6 bases). Trimming shortened V by 7 bases and J by 2 bases, and 22 bases separated the two germline ends. Germline CDR1 reads LNHDA; CDR2 reads SQIVND (reference sequence). This CDR3 is 17 amino acids long. For the CDR3, the DNA is TGTGCCAGTATGGGATGGTGGCCAGGCGGGGACACAGATACGCAGTATTTT. Its protein is CASMGWWPGGDTDTQYF.

The chain links TRBV19 to TRBJ2-7, with TRBD1 matching 8 bases. V shed 7 bases, J shed 2 bases, and the junction held 7 bases outside the gene matches. Germline CDR1 LNHDA, CDR2 SQIVND (reference sequence). The CDR3 consists of 14 residues. CDR3 DNA: TGTGCCAGTACCGGGACAGGCCTTCCCTACGAGCAGTACTTC. This gives the protein CASTGTGLPYEQYF.

The J gene is TRBJ1-2, the V gene TRBV18, with 9 positions matching TRBD1. The germline V gene encodes CDR1 KGHSH and CDR2 LQKENI. Trimming took 2 bases from V and 6 from J; bases not matched to a gene: 7. This CDR3 spans 15 amino acids. CDR3 amino acids: CASSPGTGHRNGYTF. The CDR3 DNA reads TGTGCCAGCTCACCAGGGACAGGGCACAGGAATGGCTACACCTTC.

The CDR3 reads CASTGGRGTGELFF. CDR3 DNA: TGTGCCAGCACTGGCGGGAGAGGGACCGGGGAGCTGTTTTTT. The V and J genes are TRBV2 and TRBJ2-2; 7 positions agree with TRBD2. The germline V gene encodes CDR1 SNHLY and CDR2 FYNNEI. CDR3 length equals 14 residues. The V and J ends lost 7 bases and 5 bases, in that order; junction bases with no gene match: 7.

Remarks on this clone: Germline and junction disagree at one end, which may indicate a read error. V usage is TRBV7-7 and J usage is TRBJ2-7; 8 bases are shared with TRBD2. This CDR3 contains 15 residues. Germline V CDR1 and CDR2: SSHAT, FNYEAQ (reference sequence). The CDR3 bases are TGTGCTAGCAGCTTAGGTGGCGGGAGGACTGATGAGCAGTACTTC. It yields the protein CASSLGGGRTDEQYF. The variable domain in full, completed from reference TRBV7-7 and TRBJ2-7, reads GAGVSQSPRYKVTKRGQDVTLRCDPISSHATLYWYQQALGQGPEFLTYFNYEAQPDKSGLPSDRFSAERPEGSISTLTIQRTEQRDSAMYRCASSLGGGRTDEQYFGPGTRLTVT.

As to this clone: A junction boundary mismatches the germline segment, possibly from a read error. The rearrangement links TRBV7-7 to TRBJ1-3, with a tentative D call TRBD1 (5 bases). Germline V CDR1 and CDR2: SSHAT, FNYEAQ (reference sequence). The length of the CDR3 is 15 residues. Written as DNA, the CDR3 is TGTGCTAGCAGCTTAGGGGAGTCCTCTGGAAACACCATATATTTT. Translating it yields CASSLGESSGNTIYF.

The V and J genes are TRBV19 and TRBJ2-4; possible D gene TRBD2, 6 bases. This CDR3 has 16 amino acids. Germline CDR1 reads LNHDA; CDR2 reads SQIVND (reference sequence). Trimming left V 6 bases short and J 4 bases short, with 19 bases between. For the CDR3, the DNA is TGTGCCAGTAGGAGTGTGGCGGGAATTGGTAAAAACATTCAGTACTTC. Translating gives CASRSVAGIGKNIQYF.

The CDR3 protein is CASRFRHEQYF. CDR3 nucleotide sequence: TGTGCCAGCAGGTTCAGGCACGAGCAGTACTTC. The chain joins TRBV28 to TRBJ2-7; D unclear. Trimming stripped 6 bases from V and 5 bases from J, with 8 bases between. The germline V gene encodes CDR1 MDHEN and CDR2 SYDVKM. The CDR3 has 11 residues.

This chain connects TRBV7-2 to TRBJ1-5; 9 positions agree with TRBD1. The V gene's germline CDR1 is SGHTA and CDR2 FQGNSA. This CDR3 has 15 residues. Trimming at V came to 0 bases and at J to 5 bases, leaving 2 bases not matched to a gene. CDR3 bases: TGTGCCAGCAGCTTAGCGGACAGGGGTTATCAGCCCCAGCATTTT. Its translation: CASSLADRGYQPQHF.

J is TRBJ2-2 and V is TRBV11-2; TRBD2 aligns across 10 bases. This CDR3 spans 15 amino acids. CDR1 SGHAT and CDR2 FQNNGV come from the germline V gene. Germline trimming cut 5 bases from V and 6 bases from J; bases unmatched to any gene: 6. CDR3 DNA: TGTGCCAGCAGCCCTCGGACTAGCGGCTCCGGGGAGCTGTTTTTT. It yields the protein CASSPRTSGSGELFF.

V is TRBV7-2 and J is TRBJ1-2, with D unresolved. This CDR3 has 15 residues. CDR1 and CDR2 (germline): SGHTA, FQGNSA. V was trimmed by 6 bases and J by 0 bases, leaving 14 bases between them. CDR3 region: CASRGYGNSNYGYTF. The CDR3, as DNA: TGTGCCAGCAGGGGGTACGGGAATTCTAACTATGGCTACACCTTC.

The chain has TRBV3-1 (or the pseudogene TRBV3-2) and TRBJ2-7, with 10 nucleotides matching TRBD2. This CDR3 has 15 amino acids. J gave up 7 bases and V 6 bases, and 12 bases lay outside the gene matches. In germline, CDR1 is LGHDT, CDR2 YNNKEL (reference sequence). The CDR3 DNA reads TGTGCCAGCAGTCCTTCTAGCGGGGGCTGGGAGGAGCAGTACTTC. It is translated as CASSPSSGGWEEQYF.

The rearrangement links TRBV29-1 to TRBJ2-1; 14 bases match TRBD2. V dropped 4 bases and J dropped 4; count of bases not matched to a gene: 3. From germline, CDR1 is SQVTM and CDR2 ANQGSEA. The CDR3 is 15 residues long. The CDR3 protein is CSVGGTSGSYNEQFF. CDR3 in DNA: TGCAGCGTTGGGGGGACTAGCGGGAGTTACAATGAGCAGTTCTTC.